The 8 T cell receptor beta chains presented below share a single source sample, sequenced in a study of blood T cells in healthy people across ages. For the second PCR, which ran for 7 to 11 cycles, a sample-barcoded 5' primer and a J-beta primer mix were used. TCRdb independently ran MiXCR on the 5' RACE reads; one entry per CDR3 protein. The table shows 980,000 or so distinct CDR3 sequences, with around 48% occurring only once. Input material: blood. All receptors derive from a man aged 25 to 40 in good health.

This clonotype was detected only a few times. V is TRBV4-3 and J is TRBJ1-2; possibly TRBD1 for D (5 bases). V was pared by 0 bases and J by 1 base, with 6 bases between. Germline V gives CDR1 LGHNA, CDR2 YSLEER. The CDR3 extends over 14 amino acids. The CDR3 sequence is CASSQEGVNYGYTF. The CDR3 bases are TGCGCCAGCAGCCAAGAGGGGGTTAACTATGGCTACACCTTC.

The rearrangement uses TRBV3-1 and TRBJ2-7, with D possibly TRBD2 on 6 matching bases. CDR1 is LGHDT, CDR2 YNNKEL, per germline (reference sequence). This CDR3 is built from 15 residues. V was trimmed by 5 bases and J by 2 bases, leaving 16 bases between them. The CDR3 DNA reads TGTGCCAGCAGCAGAGGTGGGGGGATTGCCTACGAGCAGTACTTC. Protein sequence: CASSRGGGIAYEQYF.

V and J are TRBV12-3 or TRBV12-4 and TRBJ2-5, with D perhaps assigned TRBD1 or TRBD2 (5 bases each). Trimming took off 4 bases at V and 7 bases at J, with 10 bases between the two ends. The CDR3 has 12 amino acids. CDR3 DNA sequence: TGTGCCAGCAGTTACGGGGCGGGGACCCAGTACTTC. Protein product: CASSYGAGTQYF.

J is TRBJ2-7 and V is TRBV28; 7 nucleotides agree with TRBD1. The CDR3 contains 12 residues. Trimming at V came to 6 bases and at J to 6 bases, leaving 5 bases not matched to a gene. Germline-derived CDR1 and CDR2 are MDHEN and SYDVKM. The CDR3 here is CASRLGTAEQYF. The CDR3 nucleotides are TGTGCCAGCAGGCTCGGGACAGCCGAGCAGTACTTC.

Details on this clonotype: One base away lies a much larger clone, so this may be a sequencing read error. The chain couples TRBV10-3 to TRBJ2-1; the match to TRBD2 covers 8 bases. The J call is uncertain, as TRBJ2-7 better fits the DNA end. This CDR3 spans 15 amino acids. The germline gives CDR1 ENHRY, CDR2 SYGVKD. CDR3 residues: CAITSGGSLYNEQYF. In DNA form, the CDR3 reads TGTGCCATCACAAGCGGGGGATCCCTTTACAATGAGCAGTACTTC.

J is TRBJ2-1 and V is TRBV7-3, with D perhaps given as TRBD1 or TRBD2 (7 bases each). The V end lost 6 bases, the J end lost 14 bases, and 20 bases lay between the germline ends. The CDR3 totals 13 residues. The V gene's germline CDR1 is SGHTA and CDR2 FQGTGA. The chain's CDR3 is CASSSQGGGIKFF. In DNA form, the CDR3 reads TGTGCCAGCAGTTCCCAGGGGGGGGGAATTAAGTTCTTC. Drawing the rest from reference TRBV7-3 and TRBJ2-1, the complete variable domain is GAGVSQTPSNKVTEKGKYVELRCDPISGHTALYWYRQSLGQGPEFLIYFQGTGAADDSGLPNDRFFAVRPEGSVSTLKIQRTERGDSAVYLCASSSQGGGIKFFGPGTRLTVL.

This clonotype was detected a few times. The rearrangement joins TRBV29-1 to TRBJ2-7; D gene unclear. Trimming took 2 bases from V and 2 from J, leaving 7 bases between them. There are 12 residues in the CDR3. Germline V gives CDR1 SQVTM, CDR2 ANQGSEA. The CDR3, as DNA: TGCAGCGTTGAAACACAGACCTACGAGCAGTACTTC. Amino acid sequence: CSVETQTYEQYF.

On this clonotype: Germline is not matched at one junction end, which may reflect a read error. V gene TRBV7-7 combines with J gene TRBJ2-1, with 7 bases matching TRBD2. The CDR3 is made up of 15 amino acids. Germline-derived CDR1 and CDR2 are SSHAT and FNYEAQ (reference sequence). In nucleotides, the CDR3 is TGTGCTAGCAGCTTAGAGTCTAGCGGCGAAGAGACCCAGTTCTTC. It yields the protein CASSLESSGEETQFF.